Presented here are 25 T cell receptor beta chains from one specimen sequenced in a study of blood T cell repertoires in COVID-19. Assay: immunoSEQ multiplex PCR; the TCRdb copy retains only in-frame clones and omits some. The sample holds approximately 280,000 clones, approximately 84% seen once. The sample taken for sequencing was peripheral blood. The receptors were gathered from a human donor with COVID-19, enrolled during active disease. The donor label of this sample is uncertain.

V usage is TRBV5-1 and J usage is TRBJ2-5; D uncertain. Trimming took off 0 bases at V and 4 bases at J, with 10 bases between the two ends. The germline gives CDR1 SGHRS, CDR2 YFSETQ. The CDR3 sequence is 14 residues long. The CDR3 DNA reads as TGCGCCAGCAGCTTGGGAACCATTAGAGAGACCCAGTACTTC. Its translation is CASSLGTIRETQYF.

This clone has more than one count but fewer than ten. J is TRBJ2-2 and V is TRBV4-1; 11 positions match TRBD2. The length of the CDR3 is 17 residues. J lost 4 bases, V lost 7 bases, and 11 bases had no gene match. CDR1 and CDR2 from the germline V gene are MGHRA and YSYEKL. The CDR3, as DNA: TGCGCCAGCACCACGTTAGCGGGAGGGAGAAGCACCGGGGAGCTGTTTTTT. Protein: CASTTLAGGRSTGELFF.

This chain's CDR3 is CASSPWGALEAFF. The CDR3 DNA is TGTGCCAGCAGCCCTTGGGGAGCTCTAGAAGCTTTCTTT. V usage is TRBV28 and J usage is TRBJ1-1; no clear D. The CDR3 runs 13 residues. Germline V gives CDR1 MDHEN, CDR2 SYDVKM. With 6 bases removed from V and 8 bases from J, the gap between germline ends came to 16 bases. Filled out from reference TRBV28 and TRBJ1-1, the complete variable domain reads DVKVTQSSRYLVKRTGEKVFLECVQDMDHENMFWYRQDPGLGLRLIYFSYDVKMKEKGDIPEGYSVSREKKERFSLILESASTNQTSMYLCASSPWGALEAFFGQGTRLTVV.

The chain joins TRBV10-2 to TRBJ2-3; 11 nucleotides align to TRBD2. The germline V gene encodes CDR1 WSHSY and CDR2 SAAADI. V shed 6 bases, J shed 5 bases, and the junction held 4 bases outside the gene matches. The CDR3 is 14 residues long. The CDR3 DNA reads TGCGCCAGCAGACTAGCGGGAGTTGTAGATACGCAGTATTTT. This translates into CASRLAGVVDTQYF.

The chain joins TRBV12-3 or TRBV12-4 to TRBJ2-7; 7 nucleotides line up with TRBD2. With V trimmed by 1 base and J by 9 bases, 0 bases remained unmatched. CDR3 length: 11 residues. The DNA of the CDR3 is TGTGCCAGCAGTTTAGGCGGGGGGCAGTACTTC. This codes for CASSLGGGQYF.

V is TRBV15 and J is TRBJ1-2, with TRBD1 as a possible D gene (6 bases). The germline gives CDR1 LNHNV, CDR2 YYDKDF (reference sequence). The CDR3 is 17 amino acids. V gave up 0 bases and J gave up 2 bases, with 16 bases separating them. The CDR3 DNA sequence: TGTGCCACCAGCAGAGATCAAAGCAGGGGCGCCAACTATGGCTACACCTTC. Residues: CATSRDQSRGANYGYTF.

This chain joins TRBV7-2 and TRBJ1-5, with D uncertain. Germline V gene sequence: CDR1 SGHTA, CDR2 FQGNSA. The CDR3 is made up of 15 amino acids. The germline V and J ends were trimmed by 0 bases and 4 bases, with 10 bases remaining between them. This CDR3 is CASSLAGQPNQPQHF. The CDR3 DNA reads TGTGCCAGCAGCTTAGCGGGCCAGCCGAATCAGCCCCAGCATTTT.

The DNA of the CDR3 is TGTGCCAGCAGGAGAGGAAATAGCAATCAGCCCCAGCATTTT. This encodes CASRRGNSNQPQHF. The chain links TRBV2 to TRBJ1-5; D unresolved. CDR3 length equals 14 residues. V was cut by 6 bases and J by 0 bases, with 9 bases left in between. Germline CDR1 and CDR2: SNHLY and FYNNEI.

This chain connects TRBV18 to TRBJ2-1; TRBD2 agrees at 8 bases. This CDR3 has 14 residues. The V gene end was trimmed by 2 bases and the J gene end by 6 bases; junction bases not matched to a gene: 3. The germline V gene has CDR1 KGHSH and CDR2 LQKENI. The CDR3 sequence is CASSPTTSANEQFF. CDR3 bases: TGTGCCAGCTCACCAACGACTAGCGCCAATGAGCAGTTCTTC. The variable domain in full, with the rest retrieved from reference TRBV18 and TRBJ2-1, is NAGVMQNPRHLVRRRGQEARLRCSPMKGHSHVYWYRQLPEEGLKFMVYLQKENIIDESGMPKERFSAEFPKEGPSILRIQQVVRGDSAAYFCASSPTTSANEQFFGPGTRLTVL.

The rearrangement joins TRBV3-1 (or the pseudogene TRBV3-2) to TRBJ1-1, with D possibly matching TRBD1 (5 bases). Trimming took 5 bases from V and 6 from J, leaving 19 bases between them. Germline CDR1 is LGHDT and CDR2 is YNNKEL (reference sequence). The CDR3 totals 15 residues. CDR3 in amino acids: CASSSSRGGVPEAFF. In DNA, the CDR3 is TGTGCCAGCAGCTCTTCGCGCGGGGGTGTCCCTGAAGCTTTCTTT.

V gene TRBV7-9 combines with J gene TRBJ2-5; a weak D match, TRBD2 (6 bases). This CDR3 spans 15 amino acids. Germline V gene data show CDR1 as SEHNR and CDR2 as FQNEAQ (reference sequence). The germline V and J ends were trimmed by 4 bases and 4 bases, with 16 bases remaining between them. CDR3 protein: CASSSFRRRGETQYF. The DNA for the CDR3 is TGTGCCAGCAGCTCCTTCCGACGGAGGGGAGAGACCCAGTACTTC.

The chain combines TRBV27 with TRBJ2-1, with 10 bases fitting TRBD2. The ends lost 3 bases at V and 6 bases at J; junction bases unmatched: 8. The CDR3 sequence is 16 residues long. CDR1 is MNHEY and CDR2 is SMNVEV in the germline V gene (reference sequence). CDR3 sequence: CASSFDGSGRSNEQFF. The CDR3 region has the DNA TGTGCCAGCAGTTTCGACGGTAGCGGGAGGAGCAATGAGCAGTTCTTC.

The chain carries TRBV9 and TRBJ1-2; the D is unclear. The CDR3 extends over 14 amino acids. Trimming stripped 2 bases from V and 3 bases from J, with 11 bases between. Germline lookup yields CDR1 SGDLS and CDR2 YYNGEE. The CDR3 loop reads CASSVTGSDYGYTF. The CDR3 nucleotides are TGTGCCAGCAGCGTCACCGGGAGCGACTATGGCTACACCTTC.

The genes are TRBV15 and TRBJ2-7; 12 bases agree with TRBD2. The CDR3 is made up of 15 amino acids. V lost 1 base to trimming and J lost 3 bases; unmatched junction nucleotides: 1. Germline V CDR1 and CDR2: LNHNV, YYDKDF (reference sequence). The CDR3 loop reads CATSRGTSGNYEQYF. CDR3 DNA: TGTGCCACCAGCAGAGGGACTAGCGGGAACTACGAGCAGTACTTC.

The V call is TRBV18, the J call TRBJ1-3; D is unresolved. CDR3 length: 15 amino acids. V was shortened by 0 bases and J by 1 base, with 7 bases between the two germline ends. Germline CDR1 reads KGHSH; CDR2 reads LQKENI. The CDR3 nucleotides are TGTGCCAGCTCACCACCGTCCCCATCTGGAAACACCATATATTTT. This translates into CASSPPSPSGNTIYF.

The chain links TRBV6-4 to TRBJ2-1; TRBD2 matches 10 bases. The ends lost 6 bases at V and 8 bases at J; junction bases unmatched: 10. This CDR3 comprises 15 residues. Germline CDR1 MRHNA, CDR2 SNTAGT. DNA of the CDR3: TGTGCCAGCAGCCGACTAGCGGGTCCAAGGGATGAGCAGTTCTTC. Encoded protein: CASSRLAGPRDEQFF.

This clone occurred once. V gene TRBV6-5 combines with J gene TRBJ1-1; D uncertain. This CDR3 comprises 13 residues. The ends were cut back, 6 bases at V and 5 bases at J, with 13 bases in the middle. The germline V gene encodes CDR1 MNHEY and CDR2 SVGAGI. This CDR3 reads CASSGVPGTEAFF. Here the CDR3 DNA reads TGTGCCAGCAGCGGGGTACCGGGAACTGAAGCTTTCTTT.

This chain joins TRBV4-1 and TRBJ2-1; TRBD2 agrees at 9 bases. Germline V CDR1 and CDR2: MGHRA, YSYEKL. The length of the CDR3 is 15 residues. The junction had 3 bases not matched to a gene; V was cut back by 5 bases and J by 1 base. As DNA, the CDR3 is TGCGCCAGCAGCTCAACTAGCGGGTCCTACAATGAGCAGTTCTTC. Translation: CASSSTSGSYNEQFF.

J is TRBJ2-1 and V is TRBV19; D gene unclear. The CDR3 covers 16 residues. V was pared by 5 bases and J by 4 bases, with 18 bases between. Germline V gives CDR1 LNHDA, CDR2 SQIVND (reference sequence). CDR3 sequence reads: CASSSTPGYWYNEQFF. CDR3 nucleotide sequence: TGTGCCAGTAGTTCCACCCCAGGTTATTGGTACAATGAGCAGTTCTTC.

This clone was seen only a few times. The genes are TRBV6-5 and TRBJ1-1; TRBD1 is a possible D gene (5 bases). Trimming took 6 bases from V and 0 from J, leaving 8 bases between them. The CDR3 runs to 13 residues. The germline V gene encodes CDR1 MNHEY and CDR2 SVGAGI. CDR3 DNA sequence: TGTGCCAGCAGGGGGCCTCTGAACACTGAAGCTTTCTTT. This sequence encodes CASRGPLNTEAFF.

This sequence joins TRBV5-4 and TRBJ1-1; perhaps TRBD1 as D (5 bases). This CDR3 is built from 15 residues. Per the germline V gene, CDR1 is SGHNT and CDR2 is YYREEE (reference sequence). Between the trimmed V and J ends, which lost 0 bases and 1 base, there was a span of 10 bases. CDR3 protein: CASSLAWRGNTEAFF. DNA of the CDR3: TGTGCCAGCAGCTTGGCCTGGAGGGGGAACACTGAAGCTTTCTTT.

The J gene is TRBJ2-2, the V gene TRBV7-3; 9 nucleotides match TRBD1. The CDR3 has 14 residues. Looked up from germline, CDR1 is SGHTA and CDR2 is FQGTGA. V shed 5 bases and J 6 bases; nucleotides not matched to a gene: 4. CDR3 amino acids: CASSLGQGPGELFF. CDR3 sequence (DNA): TGTGCCAGCAGCCTCGGACAGGGGCCCGGGGAGCTGTTTTTT.

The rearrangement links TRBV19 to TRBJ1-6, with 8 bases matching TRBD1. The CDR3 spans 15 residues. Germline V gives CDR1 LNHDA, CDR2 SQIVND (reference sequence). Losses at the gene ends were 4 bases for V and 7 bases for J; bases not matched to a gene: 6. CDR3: CASSTPDRANSPLHF. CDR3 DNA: TGTGCCAGTAGTACCCCGGACAGGGCGAATTCACCCCTCCACTTT.

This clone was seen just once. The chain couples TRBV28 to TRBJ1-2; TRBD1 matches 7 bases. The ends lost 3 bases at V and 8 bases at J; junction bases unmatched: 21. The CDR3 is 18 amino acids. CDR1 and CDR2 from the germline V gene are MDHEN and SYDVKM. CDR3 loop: CASSFRQTRQGRFRGYTF. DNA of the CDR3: TGTGCCAGCAGTTTCCGACAAACACGACAGGGACGTTTTAGAGGCTACACCTTC.

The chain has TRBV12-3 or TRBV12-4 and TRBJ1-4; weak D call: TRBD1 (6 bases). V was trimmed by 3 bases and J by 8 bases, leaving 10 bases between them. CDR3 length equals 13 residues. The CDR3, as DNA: TGTGCCAGCAGTTTCAGGGGAGGGGAAAAACTGTTTTTT. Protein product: CASSFRGGEKLFF.